These 10 T cell receptor beta chains came from one sample sequenced in a study of OX40 agonist ivuxolimab in advanced cancers. Sequencing was performed with immunoSEQ multiplex PCR; in TCRdb, only in-frame clones are kept and a portion is missing. The sample has 35,000 to 45,000 clones, about three quarters seen once. The sequencing here drew on CD4+ or CD8+ T cells sorted from blood, taken in a trial of the OX40 agonist ivuxolimab. These receptors originate from an adult with an advanced solid tumor such as melanoma, head and neck, liver or kidney cancer.

The rearrangement uses TRBV18 and TRBJ1-5, with TRBD1 identical over 9 bases. The V gene's germline CDR1 is KGHSH and CDR2 LQKENI. The CDR3 covers 16 residues. V shed 0 bases, J shed 6 bases, and the junction held 6 bases outside the gene matches. The CDR3 here is CASSPPMGQGGQPQHF. The CDR3 DNA is TGTGCCAGCTCACCACCCATGGGACAGGGAGGTCAGCCCCAGCATTTT.

About this clone: With a much larger clone just one base away, this may be a read error. CDR3 loop: CASSEEGKGLAGAAYEQYF. Written as DNA, the CDR3 is TGTGCCAGCAGTGAAGAGGGGAAGGGACTAGCGGGAGCGGCCTACGAGCAGTACTTC. This rearrangement joins TRBV6-1 to TRBJ2-7, with 14 bases matching TRBD2. After removal of 1 base from V and 2 bases from J, the junction contained 10 bases not matched to a gene. Germline loops: CDR1 MNHNS, CDR2 SASEGT. CDR3 length: 19 amino acids.

The chain uses TRBV5-5 and TRBJ1-1; TRBD1 aligns across 7 bases. Germline V gene lookup returns CDR1 SGHKS and CDR2 YYEKEE (reference sequence). J lost 1 base, V lost 5 bases, and 8 bases had no gene match. There are 15 residues in the CDR3. This chain's CDR3 is CASRPGRGPNTEAFF. The CDR3, as DNA: TGTGCCAGCAGACCTGGTAGGGGGCCGAACACTGAAGCTTTCTTT.

The chain uses TRBV15 and TRBJ1-2, with D possibly matching TRBD1 (5 bases). The CDR3 runs 14 residues. V shed 0 bases and J shed 6 bases, with 11 bases lying between them. Germline V CDR1 and CDR2: LNHNV, YYDKDF (reference sequence). CDR3 nucleotides: TGTGCCACCAGCAGAGATCTGGGACGGGATGGCTACACCTTC. As protein: CATSRDLGRDGYTF.

This clone was seen just once. This sequence joins TRBV7-9 and TRBJ2-2, with 10 bases matching TRBD2. CDR1 is SEHNR, CDR2 FQNEAQ, per germline (reference sequence). V trimming: 6 bases; J trimming: 6 bases; junction bases outside the gene matches: 7. The CDR3 loop spans 15 amino acids. CDR3 coding DNA: TGTGCCAGCAGGCGCCTAGCGGGAGAATCCGGGGAGCTGTTTTTT. As protein: CASRRLAGESGELFF.

The chain is built from TRBV19 and TRBJ1-4; 7 bases align to TRBD1. V was pared by 9 bases and J by 4 bases, with 2 bases of the junction left unmatched. The germline CDR1 and CDR2 sequences are LNHDA and SQIVND (reference sequence). The CDR3 has 12 residues. CDR3 in amino acids: CASGQVNEKLFF. The CDR3 DNA reads TGTGCCAGCGGACAGGTTAATGAAAAACTGTTTTTT.

This rearrangement joins TRBV18 to TRBJ2-5; the match to TRBD1 covers 9 bases. Germline loops: CDR1 KGHSH, CDR2 LQKENI. After removal of 5 bases from V and 6 bases from J, the junction contained 4 bases not matched to a gene. The CDR3 runs 13 residues. DNA for the CDR3: TGTGCCAGCTCATCGGACAGGGGACAGACCCAGTACTTC. Protein product: CASSSDRGQTQYF.

The rearrangement joins TRBV10-1 to TRBJ2-7; 7 bases align to TRBD1. The CDR3 is 13 amino acids. The V gene end was trimmed by 6 bases and the J gene end by 6 bases; junction bases not matched to a gene: 8. The germline CDR1 and CDR2 sequences are WNHNN and SYGVQD (reference sequence). The CDR3 DNA reads as TGCGCCAGCAGGGCCACAGGGGTGAGCGAGCAGTACTTC. Translating it yields CASRATGVSEQYF.

The table lists this clone with a few counts. V gene TRBV4-1 combines with J gene TRBJ2-7; the D is unclear. The CDR3 sequence is 17 residues long. CDR1 is MGHRA and CDR2 is YSYEKL in the germline V gene. The V and J ends lost 0 bases and 0 bases respectively, with 15 bases between them. The CDR3: CASSQDPSLTYSYEQYF. The CDR3 nucleotides read TGCGCCAGCAGCCAAGATCCCAGTCTGACTTACTCCTACGAGCAGTACTTC.

The rearrangement links TRBV5-6 to TRBJ2-5; 7 positions match TRBD1. V lost 5 bases and J lost 2; bases outside the gene matches: 9. CDR3 size: 15 residues. In germline, CDR1 is SGHDT, CDR2 YYEEEE. CDR3 coding DNA: TGTGCCAGCAGTTTGTTAGGGGGCAAACAAGAGACCCAGTACTTC. It translates to CASSLLGGKQETQYF.